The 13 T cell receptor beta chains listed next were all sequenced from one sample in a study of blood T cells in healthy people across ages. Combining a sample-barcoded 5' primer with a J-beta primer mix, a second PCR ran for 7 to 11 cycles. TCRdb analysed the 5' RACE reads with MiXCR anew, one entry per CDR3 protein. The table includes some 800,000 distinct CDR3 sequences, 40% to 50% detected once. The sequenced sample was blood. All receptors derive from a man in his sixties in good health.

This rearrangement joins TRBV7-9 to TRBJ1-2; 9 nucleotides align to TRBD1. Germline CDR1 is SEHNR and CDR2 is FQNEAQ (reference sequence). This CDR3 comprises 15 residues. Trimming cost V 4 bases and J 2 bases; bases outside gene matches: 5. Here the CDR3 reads CASSSTDRGNYGYTF. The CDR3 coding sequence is TGTGCCAGCAGCTCCACGGACAGGGGAAACTATGGCTACACCTTC.

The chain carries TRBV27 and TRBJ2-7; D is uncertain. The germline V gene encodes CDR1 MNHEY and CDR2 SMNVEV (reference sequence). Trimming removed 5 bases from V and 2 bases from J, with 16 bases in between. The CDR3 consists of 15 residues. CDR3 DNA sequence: TGTGCCAGCAGTCCCACGCACCGCGGCACCTACGAGCAGTACTTC. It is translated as CASSPTHRGTYEQYF.

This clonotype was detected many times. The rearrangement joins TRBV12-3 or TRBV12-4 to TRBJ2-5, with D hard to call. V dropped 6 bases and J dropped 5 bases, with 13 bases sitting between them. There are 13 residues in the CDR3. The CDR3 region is CASSRGPTETQYF. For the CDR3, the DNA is TGTGCCAGCAGCCGTGGGCCCACCGAGACCCAGTACTTC.

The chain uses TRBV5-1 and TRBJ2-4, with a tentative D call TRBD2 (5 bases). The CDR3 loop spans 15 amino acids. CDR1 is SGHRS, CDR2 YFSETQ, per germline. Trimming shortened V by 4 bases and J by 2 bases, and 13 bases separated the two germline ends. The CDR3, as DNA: TGCGCCAGCAGCGGCAGTCCGGGGTCCAAAAACATTCAGTACTTC. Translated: CASSGSPGSKNIQYF.

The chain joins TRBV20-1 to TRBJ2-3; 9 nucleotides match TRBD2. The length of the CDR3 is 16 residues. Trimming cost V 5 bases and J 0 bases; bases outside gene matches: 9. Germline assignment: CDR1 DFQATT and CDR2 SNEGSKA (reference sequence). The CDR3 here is CSAFNRLAVSTDTQYF. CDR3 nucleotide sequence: TGCAGTGCTTTCAACCGACTAGCGGTGAGCACAGATACGCAGTATTTT.

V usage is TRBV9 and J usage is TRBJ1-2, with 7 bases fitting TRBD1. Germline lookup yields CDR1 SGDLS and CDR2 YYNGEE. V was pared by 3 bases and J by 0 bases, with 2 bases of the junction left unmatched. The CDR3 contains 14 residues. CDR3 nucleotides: TGTGCCAGCAGCGCGACAGGGACTAACTATGGCTACACCTTC. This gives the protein CASSATGTNYGYTF.

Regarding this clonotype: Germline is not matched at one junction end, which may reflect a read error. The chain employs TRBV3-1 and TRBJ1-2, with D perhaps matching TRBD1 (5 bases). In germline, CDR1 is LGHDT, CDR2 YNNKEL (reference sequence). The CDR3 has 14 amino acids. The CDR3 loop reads CTSSRMGTGNGYTF. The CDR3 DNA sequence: TGTACCAGCAGCCGTATGGGAACAGGAAATGGCTACACCTTC.

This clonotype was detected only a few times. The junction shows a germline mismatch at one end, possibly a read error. The CDR3 DNA reads TGTGCCAGCAGCTACTGGCCGGGAGGGAGCTCCTACAATGAGCAGTTCTTC. The encoded protein is CASSYWPGGSSYNEQFF. The chain uses TRBV6-2 or TRBV6-3 and TRBJ2-1, with 8 bases identical to TRBD2. CDR1 is MNHEY and CDR2 is SVGEGT in the germline V gene. The CDR3 is 17 amino acids.

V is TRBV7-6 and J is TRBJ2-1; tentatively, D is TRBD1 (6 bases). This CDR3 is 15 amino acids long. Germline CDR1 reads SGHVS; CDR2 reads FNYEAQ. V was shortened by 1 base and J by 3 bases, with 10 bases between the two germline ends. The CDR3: CASSLEGHNYNEQFF. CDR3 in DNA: TGTGCCAGCAGCTTAGAGGGACATAACTACAATGAGCAGTTCTTC.

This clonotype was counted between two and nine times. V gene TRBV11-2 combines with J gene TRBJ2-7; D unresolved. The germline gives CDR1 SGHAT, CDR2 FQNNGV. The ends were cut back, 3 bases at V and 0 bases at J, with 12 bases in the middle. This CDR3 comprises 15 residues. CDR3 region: CASSFRVGTSYEQYF. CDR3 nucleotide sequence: TGTGCCAGCAGCTTTCGGGTGGGAACCTCCTACGAGCAGTACTTC.

CDR3 residues: CASSTRTGDEAFF. The CDR3 DNA follows: TGCGCCAGCAGCACACGGACAGGGGATGAAGCTTTCTTT. J is TRBJ1-1 and V is TRBV4-3, with TRBD1 matching 9 bases. V was pared by 5 bases and J by 7 bases, with 5 bases of the junction left unmatched. CDR1 is LGHNA and CDR2 is YSLEER in the germline V gene. This CDR3 has 13 amino acids.

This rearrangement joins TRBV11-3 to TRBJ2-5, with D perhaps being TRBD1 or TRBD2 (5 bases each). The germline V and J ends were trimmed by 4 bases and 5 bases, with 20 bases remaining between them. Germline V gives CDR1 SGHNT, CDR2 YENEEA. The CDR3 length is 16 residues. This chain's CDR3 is CASSSGRRTRGETQYF. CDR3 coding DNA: TGTGCCAGCAGCTCAGGGCGCCGAACCCGAGGGGAGACCCAGTACTTC.

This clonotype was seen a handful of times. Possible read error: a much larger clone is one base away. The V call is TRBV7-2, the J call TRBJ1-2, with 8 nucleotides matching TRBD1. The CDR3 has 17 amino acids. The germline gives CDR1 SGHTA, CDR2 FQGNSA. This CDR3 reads CANSLAPRGRGNYGYTF. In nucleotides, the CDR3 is TGTGCCAACAGCTTAGCCCCCAGGGGGCGCGGTAACTATGGCTACACCTTC.